This T cell receptor (beta chain) was profiled in a study of glioma-infiltrating T cells. The iRepertoire nested amplicon-rescue multiplex PCR amplified TCR alpha and beta CDR3s from RNA. Tissue mRNA or PBMC total RNA, roughly 100-400 ng, went into one-step reverse transcription and amplification. TCRdb re-called the multiplex PCR reads with MiXCR, one entry per CDR3 protein. The table records under 130,000 distinct CDR3 sequences, 29% of them present only once. This clonotype occurred many times. V lost 7 bases and J lost 0, with 13 bases in between. This CDR3 is built from 15 residues. Per germline, CDR1 LNHDA and CDR2 SQIVND (reference sequence).

The sequence came from a human donor with low-grade glioma or glioblastoma, undergoing nonglioma brain surgery, or in good health (not recorded which). The chain carries TRBV19 and TRBJ2-1; no reliable D call. Material: glioma tissue, nonneoplastic brain tissue, or PBMCs (not recorded which). The CDR3 sequence: CASNLGLSSYNEQFF. The CDR3 bases are TGTGCCAGTAATTTAGGGCTCAGCTCCTACAATGAGCAGTTCTTC.